The T cell receptor beta chain described here comes from a study of cytomegalovirus exposure and HLA in healthy donors. With 60 Vbeta and 13 Jbeta primers, the PCR was carried out. TCRdb's copy holds only in-frame clones and misses some; the assay was immunoSEQ multiplex PCR. The sample lists 100,000 to 150,000 clones, approximately 10% seen once, with approximately 4.4% in the top ten. When sampled, the donors appeared nominally healthy, though they likely had unrecorded immune exposures. This clone was observed a handful of times. The target antigen is unknown. Overall study results and limits: Earlier analysis found most TCR beta V segments productive about 90% or about 30% of the time. Presence/absence analyses treated sequencing depth as roughly uniform across donors.

The clonotype comes from a woman younger than 35 in good health and CMV-seropositive. Sequenced sample: PBMCs.

This chain's CDR3 is CASSSGTLGETQYF. The CDR3 bases are TGTGCCAGTAGTTCGGGGACTCTGGGGGAGACCCAGTACTTC. The chain recombines TRBV19 with TRBJ2-5; the D gene is possibly TRBD2 (6 bases). Looked up from germline, CDR1 is LNHDA and CDR2 is SQIVND (reference sequence). V lost 5 bases and J 5 bases, leaving 15 bases between the germline ends. This CDR3 spans 14 amino acids.